This T cell receptor beta chain derives from a study of CD4 and CD8 cells across lung adenocarcinoma regions. The CDR3 is made up of 13 amino acids. The junction had 5 bases not matched to a gene; V was cut back by 6 bases and J by 5 bases. Germline CDR1 is SGHNT and CDR2 is YENEEA. TCRdb called the PCR reads again in MiXCR, with one record for every CDR3 protein. Here the sample spans approximately 19,000 distinct CDR3 sequences, over 50% being singletons. Samples came from patients with localized non-small cell lung adenocarcinoma. Sequences were obtained from CD8+ T cells from the center of a lung tumor. The receptor's source is a female donor with lung adenocarcinoma. The CD4 and CD8 labels of this study may be unreliable. J is TRBJ2-5 and V is TRBV11-3; 8 bases align to TRBD1. The CDR3 reads CASSLGQGETQYF. DNA for the CDR3: TGTGCCAGCAGTCTCGGACAGGGTGAGACCCAGTACTTC.